Included here is one T cell receptor (beta chain) sequence, with context. Trimming left V 0 bases short and J 1 base short, with 12 bases between. The CDR3 runs to 16 residues. Germline V gene data show CDR1 as MNHNS and CDR2 as SASEGT. The time point denotes: healthy volunteer bleed at 6 weeks. RNA extraction used unfractionated whole blood as the source of total RNA. From the RACE reads, TCRdb called clonotypes with MiXCR, one entry per CDR3 protein. The repertoire consists of 65,000 to 95,000 distinct CDR3 sequences, with 7% to 9.5% occurring once and the leading ten covering about 1.7%. The data were taken from a study of human T cells and chemical hapten exposure.

This receptor was taken from a female donor in good health. Some clones in this sample may be carry-over from other donors' samples. Sequencing input: whole blood. The chain carries TRBV6-1 and TRBJ2-5; tentative D call: TRBD1 (5 bases). The CDR3 region is CASSEAGQYFQETQYF. The CDR3 DNA is TGTGCCAGCAGTGAAGCGGGGCAGTACTTCCAAGAGACCCAGTACTTC.